Presented here are 10 T cell receptor beta chains from one specimen sequenced in a study of T cells in Graves' hyperthyroidism and ophthalmopathy. TCR beta CDR3 regions were amplified from RNA. Primed by the HTBI set, a first-round RT-PCR was run on the TCR CDR3. MiXCR, run by TCRdb on the multiplex PCR reads, gives a single entry per CDR3 protein. The sample shows about 640,000 distinct CDR3 sequences, about 45% of them seen only once. Material: peripheral blood or thyroid tissue (not recorded which). The receptors here all came from an adult man with Graves' disease, either hyperthyroidism or ophthalmopathy (not recorded which).

V is TRBV2 and J is TRBJ1-4; D is ambiguous. Germline V CDR1 and CDR2: SNHLY, FYNNEI. The CDR3 loop spans 14 amino acids. V lost 6 bases to trimming and J lost 0 bases, with 8 bases between them. Here the CDR3 DNA reads TGTGCCAGCAGGACGGCTTCAACTAATGAAAAACTGTTTTTT. Translating it yields CASRTASTNEKLFF.

The chain is built from TRBV11-1 and TRBJ2-7; 12 bases agree with TRBD1. The CDR3 is 17 amino acids. Germline CDR1 is SGHAT and CDR2 is FQDESV (reference sequence). V lost 3 bases and J lost 5; bases outside the gene matches: 11. The DNA of the CDR3 is TGTGCCAGCAGCTTGAGTAGCGGGGGACAGGGGGCCGACGAGCAGTACTTC. Translated: CASSLSSGGQGADEQYF.

The rearrangement joins TRBV12-3 or TRBV12-4 to TRBJ1-4; 9 bases are shared with TRBD1. CDR3 size: 15 residues. V dropped 4 bases and J dropped 5; count of bases not matched to a gene: 5. The CDR3 DNA is TGTGCCAGCAGTTGGGACAGGGACTCGAATGAAAAACTGTTTTTT. It yields the protein CASSWDRDSNEKLFF.

This clonotype was counted only a few times. This chain uses TRBV6-5 with TRBJ1-4, with 8 bases matching TRBD1. CDR1 is MNHEY and CDR2 is SVGAGI in the germline V gene. Trimming removed 4 bases from V and 7 bases from J; junction bases left unmatched: 5. The CDR3 sequence is 14 residues long. For the CDR3, the DNA is TGTGCCAGCAGTTCTCCAGGGGGCGGTGAAAAACTGTTTTTT. Amino acid sequence: CASSSPGGGEKLFF.

V usage is TRBV11-1 and J usage is TRBJ2-5; 7 positions match TRBD1. The CDR3 has 13 amino acids. V was clipped by 5 bases and J by 3 bases; unmatched bases: 3. Germline V gene lookup returns CDR1 SGHAT and CDR2 FQDESV (reference sequence). The CDR3 is CASSDTGEETQYF. The CDR3 nucleotides read TGTGCCAGCAGCGACACAGGGGAAGAGACCCAGTACTTC.

Notes on this clonotype: This sequence may be a read error, since a much larger clone differs from it by one base. V gene TRBV7-2 combines with J gene TRBJ1-6; perhaps TRBD1 as D (5 bases). The germline V and J ends were trimmed by 1 base and 7 bases, with 11 bases remaining between them. In germline, CDR1 is SGHTA, CDR2 FQGNSA. The CDR3 runs to 15 residues. The CDR3 coding sequence is TGTACCAGCAGCTTAGAAGAGTGGGGGAATTCACCCCTCCACTTT. This codes for CTSSLEEWGNSPLHF.

A few counts support this clonotype. The chain combines TRBV7-9 with TRBJ1-2, with no clear D. The V end was cut by 8 bases, the J end by 4 bases, with 23 bases between. This CDR3 has 16 amino acids. Germline V lookup: CDR1 SEHNR, CDR2 FQNEAQ (reference sequence). This CDR3 is CASEIDVVTDRYGYTF. Written as DNA, the CDR3 is TGTGCCAGCGAAATCGACGTCGTTACAGACCGCTATGGCTACACCTTC.

This clonotype turned up a few times. V is TRBV7-2 and J is TRBJ1-3; 9 positions match TRBD1. CDR1 SGHTA and CDR2 FQGNSA come from the germline V gene. V trimming: 3 bases; J trimming: 3 bases; junction bases outside the gene matches: 3. The CDR3 has 15 amino acids. The CDR3 region is CASSFGQGFGNTIYF. The CDR3 DNA is TGTGCCAGCAGCTTCGGACAGGGGTTTGGAAACACCATATATTTT.

In this sample, this clonotype turned up a few times. The gene calls are TRBV19 and TRBJ1-1, with 9 bases matching TRBD1. Germline CDR1 reads LNHDA; CDR2 reads SQIVND (reference sequence). J was trimmed by 3 bases and V by 7 bases; bases with no gene match: 12. The CDR3 length is 16 residues. The CDR3 bases are TGTGCCAGTACCAAAGGGTACGACAGGGGGTACACTGAAGCTTTCTTT. Encoded protein: CASTKGYDRGYTEAFF.

The rearrangement joins TRBV7-2 to TRBJ1-5; D gene uncertain. Looked up from germline, CDR1 is SGHTA and CDR2 is FQGNSA. V lost 1 base, J lost 7 bases, and 11 bases lay in between. This CDR3 contains 14 residues. CDR3 amino acids: CASSLDWVVQPQHF. The CDR3 DNA is TGTGCCAGCAGCTTAGATTGGGTTGTACAGCCCCAGCATTTT.